This T cell receptor beta chain was retrieved from a study of blood T cells in healthy people across ages. For the second PCR, which ran for 7 to 11 cycles, a sample-barcoded 5' primer and a J-beta primer mix were used. TCRdb used MiXCR to reprocess the 5' RACE reads, holding one entry per CDR3 protein. In the table there are around 990,000 distinct CDR3 sequences, 20% to 25% of which are singletons. Germline CDR1 is MDHEN and CDR2 is SYDVKM. CDR3 size: 13 residues. These data also formed part of another study, on T cells of mothers and their children.

This TCR was recovered from a girl aged 2 to 9 in good health. Sequencing was performed on blood. J is TRBJ2-5 and V is TRBV28; either TRBD1 or TRBD2 may fit D (5 bases each). The J call may be wrong; the DNA end is better matched by TRBJ2-1. The CDR3 here is CASDFGGTNEQFF. The CDR3 DNA sequence: TGTGCCAGCGACTTTGGGGGAACCAATGAGCAGTTCTTC.